The next 13 T cell receptor beta chains were all read from a single sample in a study of T-cell reconstitution after alpha-beta-depleted transplantation in children. Unique molecular identifiers were used in preparing the TCRbeta library. TCRdb fed the PCR reads into MiXCR, producing one record per CDR3 protein. The sample shows 700,000 to 950,000 distinct CDR3 sequences, 16% of them seen only once. Material: PBMCs, mostly from graft donor cells, obtained 360 days after TCRalphabeta/CD19-depleted stem cell transplant. Receptor source: a male patient younger than 18 who had a stem cell transplant for acute lymphoblastic leukemia, so the T cells may come from the graft donor.

This clonotype occurred many times. The chain combines TRBV3-1 with TRBJ1-1; D is ambiguous. Per germline, CDR1 LGHDT and CDR2 YNNKEL (reference sequence). CDR3 length: 13 residues. Trimming took 3 bases from V and 7 from J, leaving 12 bases between them. The CDR3: CASSQVSEGEAFF. The DNA of the CDR3 is TGTGCCAGCAGCCAGGTTTCGGAGGGTGAAGCTTTCTTT.

This clonotype was found once. The rearrangement uses TRBV7-9 and TRBJ2-7, with a weak D call TRBD2 (7 bases). CDR1 is SEHNR, CDR2 FQNEAQ, per germline (reference sequence). V was clipped by 8 bases and J by 5 bases, with 13 bases between them. The CDR3 sequence is 12 residues long. The CDR3 protein is CASGAGADEQYF. The CDR3 region has the DNA TGTGCCAGCGGGGCGGGGGCCGACGAGCAGTACTTC.

V is TRBV20-1 and J is TRBJ2-2; TRBD2 matches 10 bases. Trimming cost V 2 bases and J 2 bases; bases outside gene matches: 2. CDR1 is DFQATT and CDR2 is SNEGSKA in the germline V gene (reference sequence). The CDR3 spans 15 residues. DNA for the CDR3: TGCAGTGCTAGACTAGCGGGAGTAAACACCGGGGAGCTGTTTTTT. Translating gives CSARLAGVNTGELFF.

The chain combines TRBV5-1 with TRBJ2-3, with TRBD2 matching 11 bases. This CDR3 region has 18 residues. CDR1 SGHRS and CDR2 YFSETQ come from the germline V gene. Unmatched junction bases numbered 10, after V lost 4 bases and J lost 0 bases. The CDR3 DNA reads TGCGCCAGCAGCCCTGGAGTTAGCGGGAGGGCGAGCACAGATACGCAGTATTTT. Amino acids: CASSPGVSGRASTDTQYF.

In this sample, this clonotype turned up many times. This chain joins TRBV2 and TRBJ2-6; no firm D call. Trimming removed 4 bases at V and 2 bases at J, with 6 bases between. The CDR3 spans 14 residues. Germline lookup yields CDR1 SNHLY and CDR2 FYNNEI. This chain's CDR3 is CASSVSTGANVLTF. The DNA for the CDR3 is TGTGCCAGCAGTGTTTCGACTGGGGCCAACGTCCTGACTTTC.

This clonotype was picked up many times. V is TRBV6-5 and J is TRBJ1-3, with TRBD1 as a possible D gene (5 bases). Germline V gene data show CDR1 as MNHEY and CDR2 as SVGAGI. CDR3 length: 15 amino acids. Trimming left V 2 bases short and J 2 bases short, with 10 bases between. In nucleotides, the CDR3 is TGTGCCAGCAGTTACACCCAGGGTACTGGAAACACCATATATTTT. Amino acids: CASSYTQGTGNTIYF.

V usage is TRBV6-1 and J usage is TRBJ2-7; 8 bases match TRBD1. J gave up 2 bases and V 5 bases, and 8 bases lay outside the gene matches. The germline V gene encodes CDR1 MNHNS and CDR2 SASEGT. CDR3 length: 15 residues. CDR3: CASSPDRASAYEQYF. The CDR3 DNA is TGTGCCAGCAGTCCGGACAGGGCCTCTGCCTACGAGCAGTACTTC.

The gene calls are TRBV7-2 and TRBJ2-7; 7 nucleotides align to TRBD2. V trimming: 4 bases; J trimming: 3 bases; junction bases outside the gene matches: 12. This CDR3 is 16 amino acids long. Germline V gene data show CDR1 as SGHTA and CDR2 as FQGNSA. Written as DNA, the CDR3 is TGTGCCAGCAGCTCGTTAGGGACTACGATAAACTACGAGCAGTACTTC. Residues: CASSSLGTTINYEQYF.

The J gene is TRBJ2-7, the V gene TRBV29-1; TRBD2 might be the D (6 bases). The ends were cut back, 5 bases at V and 2 bases at J, with 10 bases in the middle. There are 12 residues in the CDR3. The germline gives CDR1 SQVTM, CDR2 ANQGSEA. The CDR3 protein is CSVLTRPYEQYF. The CDR3 DNA follows: TGCAGCGTTTTGACTAGACCCTACGAGCAGTACTTC.

This clonotype was detected many times. V gene TRBV10-3 combines with J gene TRBJ2-7, with a possible D match to TRBD2 (6 bases). Trimming shortened V by 5 bases and J by 3 bases, and 17 bases separated the two germline ends. CDR1 and CDR2 (germline): ENHRY, SYGVKD. This CDR3 region has 15 residues. The CDR3 is CAISQREAANYEQYF. DNA for the CDR3: TGTGCCATCAGTCAGAGGGAGGCGGCAAACTACGAGCAGTACTTC.

This clonotype has more than one count but fewer than ten. The chain has TRBV4-1 and TRBJ1-4; 8 bases line up with TRBD1. The CDR3 contains 15 residues. Germline V CDR1 and CDR2: MGHRA, YSYEKL. V lost 1 base and J lost 7; bases outside the gene matches: 5. For the CDR3, the DNA is TGCGCCAGCAGCCAAGCGGACAGGGTCGTTGAAAAACTGTTTTTT. Encoded protein: CASSQADRVVEKLFF.

The chain links TRBV5-1 to TRBJ2-4; no clear D. The V gene's germline CDR1 is SGHRS and CDR2 YFSETQ. V lost 2 bases, J lost 0 bases, and 9 bases lay in between. This CDR3 region has 15 residues. The CDR3 bases are TGCGCCAGCAGCTTCCCAGTCCTAGCCAAAAACATTCAGTACTTC. Protein product: CASSFPVLAKNIQYF.

The table lists this clonotype with a few counts. This chain joins TRBV9 and TRBJ2-1, with 11 positions matching TRBD2. Looked up from germline, CDR1 is SGDLS and CDR2 is YYNGEE. The CDR3 has 17 amino acids. The V and J ends lost 4 bases and 3 bases, in that order; junction bases with no gene match: 9. CDR3 sequence reads: CASSPILLAGGYNEQFF. Written as DNA, the CDR3 is TGTGCCAGCAGCCCAATACTTCTAGCGGGAGGCTACAATGAGCAGTTCTTC.